This T cell receptor beta chain is from a study of cytomegalovirus exposure and HLA in healthy donors. J gave up 6 bases and V 5 bases, and 7 bases lay outside the gene matches. The germline CDR1 and CDR2 sequences are SGHAT and FQNNGV. This CDR3 is 15 amino acids long. PCR amplification relied on 60 Vbeta primers (plus 13 Jbeta primers). Only in-frame clones appear in the TCRdb table, and some are missing; sequencing was by immunoSEQ multiplex PCR. The sample has roughly 100,000 clones; 50% to 70% are singletons. Study-wide results and limits: Among CMV-associated TCR beta chains, most appeared HLA-restricted in a later analysis.

The sample holds a few counts of this clone. Antigen: not known. Sequencing was performed on PBMCs. The chain joins TRBV11-2 to TRBJ2-7; 13 positions agree with TRBD2. This receptor was taken from a human donor in good health. The CDR3 bases are TGTGCCAGCAGCCCCGGACTAGCGGGAGTCGGCGAGCAGTACTTC. As protein: CASSPGLAGVGEQYF.